The 13 T cell receptor beta chains presented below share a single source sample, sequenced in a study of blood T cell repertoires in COVID-19. Generated by immunoSEQ multiplex PCR, the TCRdb table keeps only in-frame clones and is missing some. The table lists a few hundred thousand clones, 84% of them singletons. Input material: peripheral blood. The origin of the receptors is an older person with COVID-19, enrolled during active disease.

V gene TRBV7-9 combines with J gene TRBJ1-5; no definite D call. This CDR3 is built from 14 residues. V lost 2 bases to trimming and J lost 13 bases, with 18 bases between them. The germline CDR1 and CDR2 sequences are SEHNR and FQNEAQ (reference sequence). CDR3 in DNA: TGTGCCAGCAGCTTAACACTTGGAGGATCGACGCAGCATTTT. Translation gives CASSLTLGGSTQHF.

The gene calls are TRBV29-1 and TRBJ2-2, with 9 nucleotides matching TRBD2. In germline, CDR1 is SQVTM, CDR2 ANQGSEA. V shed 7 bases and J 5 bases; nucleotides not matched to a gene: 5. The CDR3 is 13 residues long. The CDR3 is CSAGTSQTGELFF. The CDR3 DNA is TGCAGCGCTGGGACTAGCCAGACCGGGGAGCTGTTTTTT.

The chain carries TRBV6-6 and TRBJ1-2; D possibly corresponds to TRBD1 (6 bases). The CDR3 is made up of 15 amino acids. Deletions cut 2 bases from V and 5 bases from J, with 15 bases between. In germline, CDR1 is MNHNY, CDR2 SVGAGI (reference sequence). The CDR3 bases are TGTGCCAGCAGTTACGAAGGCAGGGGCCGATATGGCTACACCTTC. This translates into CASSYEGRGRYGYTF.

The genes are TRBV7-9 and TRBJ1-5, with D unresolved. The CDR3 has 12 amino acids. Between the trimmed V and J ends, which lost 1 base and 9 bases, there was a span of 7 bases. The germline gives CDR1 SEHNR, CDR2 FQNEAQ (reference sequence). CDR3 DNA sequence: TGTGCCAGCAGCTTAGACCCAGGGCCCCAGCATTTT. It translates to CASSLDPGPQHF.

The J gene is TRBJ1-6, the V gene TRBV27, with D possibly matching TRBD1 (6 bases). V was trimmed by 6 bases and J by 10 bases, leaving 22 bases between them. Germline V CDR1 and CDR2: MNHEY, SMNVEV (reference sequence). The CDR3 covers 16 residues. The CDR3 here is CASSPLQGQGRSPLHF. Written as DNA, the CDR3 is TGTGCCAGCAGCCCACTACAGGGACAAGGCAGGTCACCCCTCCACTTT.

The chain joins TRBV19 to TRBJ2-3, with D possibly being TRBD1 (5 bases). V was shortened by 1 base and J by 6 bases, with 14 bases between the two germline ends. CDR1 is LNHDA, CDR2 SQIVND, per germline (reference sequence). The CDR3 totals 15 residues. The CDR3 coding sequence is TGTGCCAGTAGTATAGCTGTTAGGGGTTCCGATACGCAGTATTTT. Translated, it gives CASSIAVRGSDTQYF.

The V and J genes are TRBV25-1 and TRBJ2-1; no clear D gene. Trimming pared 2 bases from V and 9 bases from J, leaving 11 bases between. Per germline, CDR1 MGHDK and CDR2 SYGVNS. The CDR3 length is 13 residues. The CDR3 reads CASSERIRGEQFF. The CDR3 nucleotides read TGTGCCAGCAGTGAAAGGATCCGCGGTGAGCAGTTCTTC. Filled out from reference TRBV25-1 and TRBJ2-1, the complete variable domain reads EADIYQTPRYLVIGTGKKITLECSQTMGHDKMYWYQQDPGMELHLIHYSYGVNSTEKGDLSSESTVSRIRTEHFPLTLESARPSHTSQYLCASSERIRGEQFFGPGTRLTVL.

This clone showed up just once. This chain uses TRBV2 with TRBJ2-5; TRBD2 agrees at 9 bases. Germline values: CDR1 SNHLY, CDR2 FYNNEI. The CDR3 totals 15 residues. After removal of 1 base from V and 2 bases from J, the junction contained 2 bases not matched to a gene. The DNA of the CDR3 is TGTGCCAGCAGTGAAGGAGCGGGGGGACAAGAGACCCAGTACTTC. Its translation: CASSEGAGGQETQYF.

This clone showed up many times. This sequence joins TRBV28 and TRBJ2-1; D perhaps matches TRBD2 (6 bases). The V gene's germline CDR1 is MDHEN and CDR2 SYDVKM. The V end lost 6 bases, the J end lost 6 bases, and 15 bases lay between the germline ends. The CDR3 spans 14 residues. The CDR3 coding sequence is TGTGCCAGCAGACTGCCGGGGGTAGCCAATGAGCAGTTCTTC. Encoded protein: CASRLPGVANEQFF.

The chain carries TRBV21-1 and TRBJ2-2; whether TRBD2, the table's D call, matches the DNA was not checked. TRBV21-1 is a documented pseudogene. The CDR3 is made up of 15 amino acids. CDR3 in DNA: TGTGCCAGCAGCAAAGGGGGGGAGGAGACCGGGGAGCTGTTTTTT. Translation: CASSKGGEETGELFF.

This clone was found once. The gene calls are TRBV5-4 and TRBJ1-2; TRBD1 aligns across 7 bases. Germline V CDR1 and CDR2: SGHNT, YYREEE (reference sequence). The CDR3 runs 15 residues. J was trimmed by 2 bases and V by 4 bases; bases with no gene match: 8. CDR3 in amino acids: CASSRLGTENYGYTF. CDR3 coding DNA: TGTGCCAGCAGCCGTCTCGGGACAGAAAACTATGGCTACACCTTC.

This chain uses TRBV5-1 with TRBJ2-1, with TRBD1 matching over 11 bases. V gave up 3 bases and J gave up 2 bases; unmatched junction bases: 1. Per the germline V gene, CDR1 is SGHRS and CDR2 is YFSETQ. The CDR3 spans 15 residues. This CDR3 is CASSWGQGAYNEQFF. The CDR3 bases are TGCGCCAGCAGCTGGGGACAGGGGGCCTACAATGAGCAGTTCTTC.

A single count supports this clone. This rearrangement joins TRBV3-1 (or the pseudogene TRBV3-2) to TRBJ1-1; tentative D call: TRBD1 (5 bases). CDR1 and CDR2 from the germline V gene are LGHDT and YNNKEL (reference sequence). V was clipped by 8 bases and J by 1 base, with 14 bases between them. The CDR3 consists of 14 residues. As DNA, the CDR3 is TGTGCCAGCGCACAAATAGGACAGAACACTGAAGCTTTCTTT. It translates to CASAQIGQNTEAFF.